This passage covers 24 T cell receptor beta chains from one sample sequenced in a study of blood T cell repertoires in COVID-19 (dated by TCRdb to the early 2020s). Receptors were amplified or captured by the immunoSEQ multiplex PCR assay. The immuneACCESS repertoire file appears here via TCRdb, limited to in-frame rearrangements. These files lack a portion of the clones; in checked studies, under half of the deficit traces to unresolved V genes, and the cause of the others is not known. This sample is represented by 250,000 to 300,000 clones; roughly 85% of them were singletons. 4.6% of the sample comes from the top ten. Sequenced sample: peripheral blood. These receptors originate from a man aged 55 to 70 who had recovered from COVID-19.

This chain links TRBV11-2 with TRBJ2-1, with TRBD1 identical over 8 bases. Germline loops: CDR1 SGHAT, CDR2 FQNNGV. CDR3 size: 15 residues. V was clipped by 1 base and J by 7 bases; unmatched bases: 6. The CDR3 is CASSLAGQGGNEQFF. DNA of the CDR3: TGTGCCAGCAGCTTAGCTGGACAGGGCGGAAATGAGCAGTTCTTC.

This clone was counted only a few times. V and J are TRBV3-1 (or the pseudogene TRBV3-2) and TRBJ2-7; D is perhaps TRBD1 (6 bases). V lost 5 bases, J lost 3 bases, and 17 bases lay in between. Germline assignment: CDR1 LGHDT and CDR2 YNNKEL (reference sequence). The CDR3 is 15 amino acids. The CDR3 DNA follows: TGTGCCAGCAGCTTTCGCAGGGGTCCCCTCTACGAGCAGTACTTC. Amino acids: CASSFRRGPLYEQYF.

Only a few counts were recorded for this clone. Other DNA sequences in this specimen translate into the identical CDR3. The CDR3 DNA is TGTGCCAGCAGCTCACAGGGGAATCAGCCCCAGCATTTT. Its translation: CASSSQGNQPQHF. The chain has TRBV7-2 and TRBJ1-5; 7 nucleotides line up with TRBD1. Germline CDR1 SGHTA, CDR2 FQGNSA. The CDR3 has 13 residues. With V trimmed by 4 bases and J by 4 bases, 1 base remained unmatched. Full variable domain (rest looked up from reference TRBV7-2 and TRBJ1-5): GAGVSQSPSNKVTEKGKDVELRCDPISGHTALYWYRQSLGQGLEFLIYFQGNSAPDKSGLPSDRFSAERTGGSVSTLTIQRTQQEDSAVYLCASSSQGNQPQHFGDGTRLSIL.

On this clone itself: The same CDR3 arises from other DNA sequences in this sample as well. CDR3 nucleotide sequence: TGCGCCAGCAGCCCGACAGGGACTGGCAACTATGGCTACACCTTC. Residues: CASSPTGTGNYGYTF. The V and J genes are TRBV5-1 and TRBJ1-2; 7 nucleotides match TRBD1. Trimming removed 4 bases from V and 2 bases from J; junction bases left unmatched: 8. This CDR3 is built from 15 residues. Germline loops: CDR1 SGHRS, CDR2 YFSETQ.

The chain couples TRBV6-1 to TRBJ2-3; 8 nucleotides match TRBD1. Germline V gene lookup returns CDR1 MNHNS and CDR2 SASEGT. J lost 5 bases, V lost 1 base, and 5 bases had no gene match. The CDR3 contains 15 residues. DNA of the CDR3: TGTGCCAGCAGTGAAGTGCAGGGGGCAAGAGATACGCAGTATTTT. It specifies CASSEVQGARDTQYF.

The genes are TRBV12-3 or TRBV12-4 and TRBJ1-6; the D gene is possibly TRBD1 (6 bases). The CDR3 spans 13 residues. Trimming removed 3 bases from V and 9 bases from J, with 9 bases in between. The CDR3 DNA reads TGTGCCAGCAGTTTCAGGGGCGGTTCACCCCTCCACTTT. Translating gives CASSFRGGSPLHF.

The V and J genes are TRBV2 and TRBJ2-1; 8 bases match TRBD1. Germline V lookup: CDR1 SNHLY, CDR2 FYNNEI. Unmatched junction bases numbered 4, after V lost 6 bases and J lost 6 bases. The CDR3 covers 13 residues. CDR3 sequence: CASRSTGVNEQFF. The CDR3 nucleotides are TGTGCCAGCAGGTCGACAGGGGTCAATGAGCAGTTCTTC.

V usage is TRBV29-1 and J usage is TRBJ2-5, with 7 bases identical to TRBD2. Germline V gene sequence: CDR1 SQVTM, CDR2 ANQGSEA. With 3 bases clipped from V and 5 bases from J, the junction kept 3 bases outside the gene matches. The CDR3 is made up of 12 amino acids. The CDR3 spells CSVDQGGETQYF. The CDR3 region has the DNA TGCAGCGTTGATCAGGGAGGGGAGACCCAGTACTTC.

The V and J genes are TRBV7-6 and TRBJ2-7; 11 nucleotides agree with TRBD1. V lost 5 bases and J lost 3; bases outside the gene matches: 6. This CDR3 contains 15 residues. Germline assignment: CDR1 SGHVS and CDR2 FNYEAQ. CDR3 residues: CASSGGTGGNYEQYF. Written as DNA, the CDR3 is TGTGCCAGCAGCGGTGGGACAGGGGGAAACTACGAGCAGTACTTC.

The V and J genes are TRBV7-2 and TRBJ2-3, with no clear D. V gave up 3 bases and J gave up 1 base, with 11 bases separating them. The germline CDR1 and CDR2 sequences are SGHTA and FQGNSA. The CDR3 is 15 residues long. CDR3: CASSFQRGGTDTQYF. In nucleotides, the CDR3 is TGTGCCAGCAGCTTTCAACGAGGAGGCACAGATACGCAGTATTTT.

The chain couples TRBV25-1 to TRBJ2-1, with 12 positions matching TRBD2. The germline V gene encodes CDR1 MGHDK and CDR2 SYGVNS. The CDR3 covers 14 residues. V trimming: 8 bases; J trimming: 4 bases; junction bases outside the gene matches: 3. The CDR3 sequence is CASRGTSGYNEQFF. The DNA of the CDR3 is TGTGCCAGCCGAGGGACTAGCGGGTACAATGAGCAGTTCTTC. Complete variable domain (other parts from reference TRBV25-1 and TRBJ2-1): EADIYQTPRYLVIGTGKKITLECSQTMGHDKMYWYQQDPGMELHLIHYSYGVNSTEKGDLSSESTVSRIRTEHFPLTLESARPSHTSQYLCASRGTSGYNEQFFGPGTRLTVL.

The V and J genes are TRBV19 and TRBJ2-6; TRBD1 agrees at 7 bases. CDR1 and CDR2 from the germline V gene are LNHDA and SQIVND (reference sequence). With 4 bases clipped from V and 1 base from J, the junction kept 13 bases outside the gene matches. CDR3 size: 19 residues. Here the CDR3 reads CASSTRLQGTGSGANVLTF. In nucleotides, the CDR3 is TGTGCCAGTAGTACCCGACTACAGGGGACCGGGTCTGGGGCCAACGTCCTGACTTTC.

V and J are TRBV25-1 and TRBJ2-1, with 9 bases aligning to TRBD2. Unmatched junction bases numbered 5, after V lost 1 base and J lost 1 base. Germline-derived CDR1 and CDR2 are MGHDK and SYGVNS. This CDR3 has 17 residues. CDR3 bases: TGTGCCAGCAGTGAATTTAAGACTAGCGGTTCCTACAATGAGCAGTTCTTC. The encoded protein is CASSEFKTSGSYNEQFF.

The V call is TRBV7-6, the J call TRBJ2-3, with 9 bases aligning to TRBD2. CDR1 and CDR2 from the germline V gene are SGHVS and FNYEAQ. The CDR3 is 16 residues long. Trimming cost V 1 base and J 1 base; bases outside gene matches: 3. This chain's CDR3 is CASSLGSSGGTDTQYF. In DNA, the CDR3 is TGTGCCAGCAGCTTAGGGTCTAGCGGGGGCACAGATACGCAGTATTTT.

There are a few counts of this clone. This chain links TRBV3-1 (or the pseudogene TRBV3-2) with TRBJ1-5; possibly TRBD1 for D (5 bases). V was trimmed by 7 bases and J by 6 bases, leaving 16 bases between them. The CDR3 runs to 14 residues. Germline CDR1 is LGHDT and CDR2 is YNNKEL (reference sequence). Written as DNA, the CDR3 is TGTGCCAGCACCGCAGGGAGGGAGGGTCAGCCCCAGCATTTT. Translating it yields CASTAGREGQPQHF.

The V gene is TRBV2, the J gene TRBJ1-6; 8 bases map to TRBD1. CDR3 size: 15 residues. J gave up 7 bases and V 5 bases, and 7 bases lay outside the gene matches. Germline V gene lookup returns CDR1 SNHLY and CDR2 FYNNEI. CDR3: CASSQDRAMNSPLHF. CDR3 DNA: TGTGCCAGCAGTCAGGACAGGGCCATGAATTCACCCCTCCACTTT.

J is TRBJ1-2 and V is TRBV29-1, with 8 bases that match TRBD1. Per germline, CDR1 SQVTM and CDR2 ANQGSEA. V shed 7 bases, J shed 3 bases, and the junction held 4 bases outside the gene matches. The CDR3 loop spans 12 amino acids. Here the CDR3 reads CSAVQGDYGYTF. The CDR3 DNA sequence: TGCAGCGCAGTACAGGGGGACTATGGCTACACCTTC.

This clone was seen only once. The chain is built from TRBV27 and TRBJ2-5; TRBD1 aligns across 9 bases. The CDR3 is made up of 15 amino acids. Per germline, CDR1 MNHEY and CDR2 SMNVEV (reference sequence). V trimming: 6 bases; J trimming: 3 bases; junction bases outside the gene matches: 8. CDR3 region: CASSFIGTGKETQYF. CDR3 sequence (DNA): TGTGCCAGCAGCTTTATCGGGACAGGGAAAGAGACCCAGTACTTC.

The rearrangement joins TRBV28 to TRBJ2-7; 10 bases fit TRBD1. Germline values: CDR1 MDHEN, CDR2 SYDVKM. The trim removed 6 bases at V and 4 bases at J, leaving 12 bases unmatched. CDR3 length: 16 residues. The CDR3 coding sequence is TGTGCCAGCAGGGGGACAGGGGATCGAGCAGCGTACGAGCAGTACTTC. Translation: CASRGTGDRAAYEQYF.

The chain links TRBV6-2 or TRBV6-3 to TRBJ1-5; TRBD1 matches at 9 bases. This CDR3 contains 14 residues. The V gene end was trimmed by 4 bases and the J gene end by 2 bases; junction bases not matched to a gene: 0. Per germline, CDR1 MNHEY and CDR2 SVGEGT. Here the CDR3 reads CASSWTGGNQPQHF. For the CDR3, the DNA is TGTGCCAGCAGTTGGACAGGGGGCAATCAGCCCCAGCATTTT.

The rearrangement links TRBV19 to TRBJ1-5; D unresolved. The CDR3 contains 13 residues. V was cut by 10 bases and J by 4 bases, with 14 bases left in between. CDR1 LNHDA and CDR2 SQIVND come from the germline V gene (reference sequence). CDR3: CATRQVANQPQHF. CDR3 DNA sequence: TGTGCCACCAGGCAGGTCGCGAATCAGCCCCAGCATTTT.

This clone was observed a few times. The chain employs TRBV11-2 and TRBJ2-7; 9 nucleotides line up with TRBD1. The length of the CDR3 is 14 residues. The germline CDR1 and CDR2 sequences are SGHAT and FQNNGV. The trim removed 5 bases at V and 3 bases at J, leaving 5 bases unmatched. CDR3 DNA: TGTGCCAGCAGCCTCCGGGACAGGGACTACGAGCAGTACTTC. Translated, it gives CASSLRDRDYEQYF.

The chain employs TRBV5-4 and TRBJ1-1, with D unclear. Germline V gene data show CDR1 as SGHNT and CDR2 as YYREEE (reference sequence). Between the trimmed V and J ends, which lost 4 bases and 4 bases, there was a span of 14 bases. CDR3 length equals 14 residues. The DNA for the CDR3 is TGTGCCAGCAGCATAGTGGGCCTGGGCACTGAAGCTTTCTTT. The encoded protein is CASSIVGLGTEAFF. Based on the CDR3 plus reference TRBV5-4 and TRBJ1-1, the full variable domain is ETGVTQSPTHLIKTRGQQVTLRCSSQSGHNTVSWYQQALGQGPQFIFQYYREEENGRGNFPPRFSGLQFPNYSSELNVNALELDDSALYLCASSIVGLGTEAFFGQGTRLTVV.

J is TRBJ2-7 and V is TRBV19; perhaps TRBD2 as D (5 bases). Germline V gene sequence: CDR1 LNHDA, CDR2 SQIVND (reference sequence). Between the trimmed V and J ends, which lost 3 bases and 4 bases, there was a span of 13 bases. The CDR3 spans 14 residues. The CDR3 reads CASSMEASFYEQYF. CDR3 nucleotide sequence: TGTGCCAGTAGTATGGAGGCATCCTTTTACGAGCAGTACTTC. Variable domain in full (rest from reference TRBV19 and TRBJ2-7): DGGITQSPKYLFRKEGQNVTLSCEQNLNHDAMYWYRQDPGQGLRLIYYSQIVNDFQKGDIAEGYSVSREKKESFPLTVTSAQKNPTAFYLCASSMEASFYEQYFGPGTRLTVT.